Below, one TCR beta chain is given with its context. Its antigen is not known. Trimming took off 4 bases at V and 0 bases at J, with 18 bases between the two ends. The CDR3 is 17 residues long. In germline, CDR1 is SGHDT, CDR2 YYEEEE. The sample originates from a study of cytomegalovirus exposure and HLA in healthy donors. Study observations and caveats: Later analysis revealed greater clonal expansion in HLA-associated TCR beta chains than in equally common others. Most of the CMV-associated TCR beta chains (in a later analysis) appeared to be HLA-restricted. A classifier reportedly called cytomegalovirus status with high sensitivity and specificity. In vitro, three CMV-associated chains proved specific for CMV antigens.

Use of 60 Vbeta and 13 Jbeta primers characterized the PCR. TCRdb's copy holds only in-frame clones and misses some; the assay was immunoSEQ multiplex PCR. The table records over 150,000 clones, 78% of them present only once. This TCR derives from a woman aged 50 to 65 in good health and CMV-seropositive. The rearrangement links TRBV5-6 to TRBJ2-3; the D gene is possibly TRBD2 (6 bases). The sequencing sample was made of PBMCs. CDR3 protein: CASSPDSAGFSTDTQYF. Written as DNA, the CDR3 is TGTGCCAGCAGCCCAGACTCTGCGGGGTTTAGCACAGATACGCAGTATTTT. The whole variable domain, filled in from reference TRBV5-6 and TRBJ2-3, reads DAGVTQSPTHLIKTRGQQVTLRCSPKSGHDTVSWYQQALGQGPQFIFQYYEEEERQRGNFPDRFSGHQFPNYSSELNVNALLLGDSALYLCASSPDSAGFSTDTQYFGPGTRLTVL.